These T cell receptor beta chains were read from a single sample in a study of T cells in Graves' hyperthyroidism and ophthalmopathy. TCRdb re-called the multiplex PCR reads with MiXCR, one entry per CDR3 protein. The sample shows about 290,000 distinct CDR3 sequences, roughly 15% of them seen only once. Sequenced sample: blood. The receptors stem from a woman between 25 and 40 years old with Graves' hyperthyroidism that later progressed to Graves' ophthalmopathy. Each CDR3 is given with its conserved first and last residue. A D gene is named only where the DNA matches it firmly. Size tells how often a clone was seen (once, few, many) or the class of an expanded clone, and some rows leave it out.

TRBV5-1	TRBJ1-5	TRBD1	NA	TGCGCCAGCAGCTTGTCAGGGGGCTTCAATCAGCCCCAGCATTTT	CASSLSGGFNQPQHF
TRBV7-2	TRBJ2-3	NA	many	TGTGCCAGCAGCAGAGGGGGGCTCACAGATACGCAGTATTTT	CASSRGGLTDTQYF
TRBV27	TRBJ2-4	NA	NA	TGTGCCAGCAGTTCGCCGAGCAGGGACGCCGTAGCCAAAAACATTCAGTACTTC	CASSSPSRDAVAKNIQYF
TRBV9	TRBJ2-1	TRBD2	many	TGTGCCAGCAGCGGCGGGGAGGGCGATGAGCAGTTCTTC	CASSGGEGDEQFF
TRBV6-1	TRBJ1-4	NA	once	TGTGCCAGCAGCGGGGGAAGGGCTCGCGTTCTCAAACTGTTTTTT	CASSGGRARVLKLFF
TRBV6-1	TRBJ2-6	NA	few	TGTGCCAGCAGTGACGACAGCTCTGGGGCCAACGTCCTGACTTTC	CASSDDSSGANVLTF
TRBV7-9	TRBJ2-1	NA	many	TGTGCCAGCAGCTTAGGGTCGGCAAGGGGAAATGAGCAGTTCTTC	CASSLGSARGNEQFF
TRBV12-3/TRBV12-4	TRBJ2-3	TRBD2	NA	TGTGCCAGCAGTGCCCGGACTAGCGGGGGGCTAGATACGCAGTATTTT	CASSARTSGGLDTQYF
TRBV19	TRBJ2-7	TRBD2	many	TGTGCCAGTAGTATAGGCGGACTAGGGACCTACGAGCAGTACTTC	CASSIGGLGTYEQYF
TRBV28	TRBJ2-5	NA	many	TGTGCCAGCAGTTCTTCTGGGGGTAGTGACCAAGAGACCCAGTACTTC	CASSSSGGSDQETQYF
TRBV6-6	TRBJ1-1	NA	many	TGTGCCAGCAGTTACTCGGGGCAGGGGAGCACTGAAGCTTTCTTT	CASSYSGQGSTEAFF
TRBV28	TRBJ1-6	TRBD1	many	TGTGCCAGCACGGGACAGGGGTTCTTACCCCTCCACTTT	CASTGQGFLPLHF
TRBV28	TRBJ2-6	TRBD2	many	TGTGCCAGCATTAGCGGGAGCTCTGGGGCCAACGTCCTGACTTTC	CASISGSSGANVLTF
TRBV19	TRBJ1-4	TRBD1	few	TGTGCCAGTAGTGCCTCGACAGGGGCGGAACTGTTTTTT	CASSASTGAELFF
TRBV6-1	TRBJ2-7	NA	many	TGTGCCAGCAGCCTGATGGCAGGATCGTCCGAGCAGTACTTC	CASSLMAGSSEQYF
TRBV5-1	TRBJ1-1	NA	many	TGCGCCAGCAGCTTGGCACAGGGTCAGTACACTGAAGCTTTCTTT	CASSLAQGQYTEAFF
TRBV6-1	TRBJ2-5	NA	NA	TGTGCCAGCAGTCCTTATATGCTCAGGCTCCACCAAGAGACCCAGTACTTC	CASSPYMLRLHQETQYF
TRBV2	TRBJ2-1	NA	many	TGTGCCAGCAGACCCATAGCGTTGAGCTCCTACAATGAGCAGTTCTTC	CASRPIALSSYNEQFF
TRBV20-1	TRBJ1-1	NA	NA	TGCAGTGCCCCCATCCCAGGGGCAAACACTGAAGCTTTCTTT	CSAPIPGANTEAFF
TRBV6-1	TRBJ2-4	NA	NA	TGTGCCAGCAGTCTCCAGGCGGCGGGCATTCAGTACTTC	CASSLQAAGIQYF
TRBV27	TRBJ2-1	NA	NA	TGTGCCAGCGTAGGAGAGGGAAGCTCCTACAATGAGCAGTTCTTC	CASVGEGSSYNEQFF
TRBV20-1	TRBJ2-7	TRBD1	many	TGCAGTGCGGAGATCCGGGACAGTTTCTACGAGCAGTACTTC	CSAEIRDSFYEQYF
TRBV20-1	TRBJ2-1	NA	many	TGCAGTGCTGGTCCAGGGGACCGGGCGATCTACAATGAGCAGTTCTTC	CSAGPGDRAIYNEQFF
TRBV12-3/TRBV12-4	TRBJ2-2	NA	many	TGTGCCAGCAGTTTAGCAGGGTCCGGGGAGCTGTTTTTT	CASSLAGSGELFF
TRBV7-2	TRBJ2-5	TRBD2	many	TGTGCCAGCAAGGGGACTAGCGGGTCGGCGACCCAGTACTTC	CASKGTSGSATQYF
TRBV20-1	TRBJ1-1	NA	NA	TGCAGTGCTAGAGATCCGCCAGGACTCACTGAAGCTTTCTTT	CSARDPPGLTEAFF
TRBV6-2/TRBV6-3	TRBJ2-3	NA	many	TGTGCCAGCAGCCCAATACCGGGACACCGCACAGATACGCAGTATTTT	CASSPIPGHRTDTQYF
TRBV12-3/TRBV12-4	TRBJ1-5	TRBD1	many	TGTGCCAGCAGTTTGAGGGGACAGGGCAATCAGCCCCAGCATTTT	CASSLRGQGNQPQHF
TRBV11-2	TRBJ2-7	TRBD1	many	TGTGCCAGCAGCTTAGCCCCCGGGACAGGGCTTAACGAGCAGTACTTC	CASSLAPGTGLNEQYF
TRBV16	TRBJ2-1	NA	few	TGTGCCAGCAGCCAATCAAGGACCCACCGTCTGTTCTTC	CASSQSRTHRLFF
TRBV30	TRBJ1-5	NA	NA	TGTGCCTGGAGTGGGGGGAGAGGCAATCAGCCCCAGCATTTT	CAWSGGRGNQPQHF
TRBV20-1	TRBJ2-1	TRBD1	NA	TGCAGTGCTGCTGGGGGACAGGTCTCCTACAATGAGCAGTTCTTC	CSAAGGQVSYNEQFF
TRBV20-1	TRBJ2-2	NA	many	TGCAGCCGTGACCCCGGGTGGACCGGGGAGCTGTTTTTT	CSRDPGWTGELFF
TRBV2	TRBJ2-1	NA	many	TGTGCCAGCAGTGAATCCGGGTCGGGGCTCAATGAGCAGTTCTTC	CASSESGSGLNEQFF